Below, 14 T cell receptor beta chains from the same sample are listed, as sequenced in a study of CD8 T cells in ankylosing spondylitis. TCRdb independently ran MiXCR on the 5' RACE reads; one entry per CDR3 protein. Among fewer than 350,000 distinct CDR3 sequences, roughly 10% were seen once, and the ten largest hold roughly 9.2%. Sequencing used blood, either unsorted or a sorted T cell fraction (not recorded which). All receptors come from a female donor with ankylosing spondylitis or in good health (not recorded which).

The chain has TRBV29-1 and TRBJ2-3; 7 bases map to TRBD2. Germline values: CDR1 SQVTM, CDR2 ANQGSEA. The CDR3 has 17 amino acids. Trimming at V came to 1 base and at J to 5 bases, leaving 15 bases not matched to a gene. The CDR3 loop is CSVEGSGEDIWGDTQYF. Here the CDR3 DNA reads TGCAGCGTTGAAGGGAGCGGGGAAGACATTTGGGGAGATACGCAGTATTTT.

The table lists this clonotype with many counts. The genes are TRBV29-1 and TRBJ2-7; D is uncertain. Trimming cost V 6 bases and J 2 bases, with 14 bases left between them. The CDR3 sequence is 13 residues long. Germline CDR1 is SQVTM and CDR2 is ANQGSEA. The CDR3 region is CSVAAHYTYEQYF. CDR3 DNA: TGCAGCGTCGCCGCTCATTATACCTACGAGCAGTACTTC.

Only a few counts were recorded for this clonotype. The chain joins TRBV15 to TRBJ2-2; a possible D gene is TRBD1 (6 bases). This CDR3 is 14 amino acids long. In germline, CDR1 is LNHNV, CDR2 YYDKDF (reference sequence). V dropped 4 bases and J dropped 6 bases, with 12 bases sitting between them. CDR3 sequence reads: CATSTLQGAGELFF. CDR3 DNA sequence: TGTGCCACCAGCACCTTACAGGGTGCCGGGGAGCTGTTTTTT.

Many counts were recorded for this clonotype. This chain links TRBV20-1 with TRBJ2-3; D remains ambiguous. V gave up 6 bases and J gave up 2 bases, with 21 bases separating them. In germline, CDR1 is DFQATT, CDR2 SNEGSKA (reference sequence). There are 16 residues in the CDR3. The CDR3 reads CSADHVANLNTDTQYF. CDR3 sequence (DNA): TGCAGTGCCGACCACGTCGCAAACCTTAACACAGATACGCAGTATTTT.

The V and J genes are TRBV5-1 and TRBJ2-7; TRBD2 matches at 8 bases. CDR3 length: 14 residues. After removal of 4 bases from V and 2 bases from J, the junction contained 5 bases not matched to a gene. CDR1 and CDR2 (germline): SGHRS, YFSETQ. CDR3 bases: TGCGCCAGCAGCCCCGGGGGGGTTACCTACGAGCAGTACTTC. As protein: CASSPGGVTYEQYF.

There are many counts of this clonotype. The rearrangement links TRBV6-2 or TRBV6-3 to TRBJ2-2; no clear D. Per the germline V gene, CDR1 is MNHEY and CDR2 is SVGEGT. CDR3 length: 13 amino acids. V lost 8 bases and J 1 base, leaving 8 bases between the germline ends. As DNA, the CDR3 is TGTGCCAGCTTGGCGCAGAACACCGGGGAGCTGTTTTTT. This gives the protein CASLAQNTGELFF.

This clonotype has only a few counts. The genes are TRBV7-2 and TRBJ2-7, with no clear D. This CDR3 has 14 residues. The germline V gene has CDR1 SGHTA and CDR2 FQGNSA. The V gene lost 2 bases and the J gene lost 0 bases, with 8 bases spanning the gap. CDR3 loop: CASSLNPVSYEQYF. In nucleotides, the CDR3 is TGTGCCAGCAGCTTAAATCCAGTCTCCTACGAGCAGTACTTC.

This clonotype was seen repeatedly, ten times or more. The V and J genes are TRBV15 and TRBJ1-1; no reliable D call. Trimming stripped 0 bases from V and 4 bases from J, with 9 bases between. CDR3 length: 14 amino acids. CDR1 LNHNV and CDR2 YYDKDF come from the germline V gene (reference sequence). CDR3 in DNA: TGTGCCACCAGCAGAGATGTTGGAGCCACTGAAGCTTTCTTT. The encoded protein is CATSRDVGATEAFF. The full variable domain, with the rest looked up from reference TRBV15 and TRBJ1-1, is DAMVIQNPRYQVTQFGKPVTLSCSQTLNHNVMYWYQQKSSQAPKLLFHYYDKDFNNEADTPDNFQSRRPNTSFCFLDIRSPGLGDTAMYLCATSRDVGATEAFFGQGTRLTVV.

The rearrangement uses TRBV28 and TRBJ2-1; 9 bases are shared with TRBD2. Germline V gene sequence: CDR1 MDHEN, CDR2 SYDVKM. Unmatched junction bases numbered 4, after V lost 7 bases and J lost 3 bases. This CDR3 has 14 residues. CDR3 region: CASMRGGSYNEQFF. DNA for the CDR3: TGTGCCAGCATGCGGGGGGGCAGCTACAATGAGCAGTTCTTC.

This clonotype appeared many times. The chain uses TRBV5-5 and TRBJ2-1, with no clear D. V was pared by 0 bases and J by 5 bases, with 9 bases between. The CDR3 length is 14 residues. Per the germline V gene, CDR1 is SGHKS and CDR2 is YYEKEE (reference sequence). CDR3 DNA sequence: TGTGCCAGCAGCTTGGTACTCGAGGACAATGAGCAGTTCTTC. This gives the protein CASSLVLEDNEQFF.

This clonotype appeared many times. The V and J genes are TRBV2 and TRBJ2-4; D perhaps matches TRBD1 (6 bases). The germline V gene encodes CDR1 SNHLY and CDR2 FYNNEI. The CDR3 loop spans 13 amino acids. Deletions cut 3 bases from V and 12 bases from J, with 15 bases between. The CDR3 region has the DNA TGTGCCAGCAGTGATGGGCAGGGGTTGCCTCAGTACTTC. This sequence encodes CASSDGQGLPQYF.

The rearrangement links TRBV5-1 to TRBJ2-1; 15 bases align to TRBD2. Germline CDR1 is SGHRS and CDR2 is YFSETQ. CDR3 length: 17 amino acids. V lost 4 bases, J lost 4 bases, and 6 bases stayed unmatched. CDR3 region: CASSPGTSGRRYNEQFF. The DNA for the CDR3 is TGCGCCAGCAGCCCCGGGACTAGCGGGAGGCGTTACAATGAGCAGTTCTTC.

The CDR3 bases are TGCGCCAGCAGCTTGAGGGTAGCGGGGGTGAACGAGCAGTACTTC. This gives the protein CASSLRVAGVNEQYF. V gene TRBV5-1 combines with J gene TRBJ2-7; 9 positions match TRBD2. The CDR3 contains 15 residues. Germline V gene data show CDR1 as SGHRS and CDR2 as YFSETQ. V lost 1 base to trimming and J lost 5 bases; unmatched junction nucleotides: 7.

This clonotype was counted between two and nine times. The gene calls are TRBV5-5 and TRBJ2-7; D may be TRBD1 (6 bases). CDR3 length equals 16 residues. The ends were cut back, 4 bases at V and 6 bases at J, with 23 bases in the middle. Germline V CDR1 and CDR2: SGHKS, YYEKEE (reference sequence). The CDR3 loop reads CASSLTGDPGASEQYF. As DNA, the CDR3 is TGTGCCAGCAGCCTTACCGGGGATCCAGGGGCCTCCGAGCAGTACTTC. The full variable domain, rest sourced from reference TRBV5-5 and TRBJ2-7, is DAGVTQSPTHLIKTRGQQVTLRCSPISGHKSVSWYQQVLGQGPQFIFQYYEKEERGRGNFPDRFSARQFPNYSSELNVNALLLGDSALYLCASSLTGDPGASEQYFGPGTRLTVT.